The clone carrying this T cell receptor beta chain was seen many times. Germline trimming cut 10 bases from V and 4 bases from J; bases unmatched to any gene: 9. Germline V gene lookup returns CDR1 MDHEN and CDR2 SYDVKM. This CDR3 spans 15 amino acids. RNA transcripts served as the template for amplifying TCR beta CDR3 regions. The HTBI set primed first-round TCR CDR3 RT-PCR. TCRdb used MiXCR to reprocess the multiplex PCR reads, holding one entry per CDR3 protein. The table shows more than 300,000 distinct CDR3 sequences, with approximately 14% occurring only once. The entry originates in a study of T cells in Graves' hyperthyroidism and ophthalmopathy. The study enrolled patients aged 18 to 65 with newly diagnosed hyperthyroidism of under 2 months' duration. Diagnostic assessment was based on clinical symptoms, serum thyroxine and TRAb, thyroid ultrasound and orbital computed tomography.

The sequence came from a woman aged 25 to 39 with Graves' hyperthyroidism. The chain couples TRBV28 to TRBJ2-2; 10 bases match TRBD1. Input material: blood. The CDR3 is CAISRQGAGTGELFF. DNA of the CDR3: TGTGCCATTTCTCGACAGGGGGCCGGCACCGGGGAGCTGTTTTTT.